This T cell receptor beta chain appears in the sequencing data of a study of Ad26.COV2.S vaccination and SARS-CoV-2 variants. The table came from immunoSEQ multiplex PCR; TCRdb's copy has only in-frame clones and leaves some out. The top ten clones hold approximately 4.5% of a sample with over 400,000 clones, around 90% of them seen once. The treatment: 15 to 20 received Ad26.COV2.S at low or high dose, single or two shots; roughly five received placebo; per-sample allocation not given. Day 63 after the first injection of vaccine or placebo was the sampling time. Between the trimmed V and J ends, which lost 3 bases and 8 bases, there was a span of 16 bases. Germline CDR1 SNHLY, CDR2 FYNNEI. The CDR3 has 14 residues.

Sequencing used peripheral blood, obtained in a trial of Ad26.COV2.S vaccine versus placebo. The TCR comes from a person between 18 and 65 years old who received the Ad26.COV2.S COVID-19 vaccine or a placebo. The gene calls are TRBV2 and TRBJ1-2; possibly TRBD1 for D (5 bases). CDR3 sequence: CASSDSRVAEGYTF. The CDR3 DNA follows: TGTGCCAGCAGTGATTCCAGGGTCGCCGAGGGCTACACCTTC.